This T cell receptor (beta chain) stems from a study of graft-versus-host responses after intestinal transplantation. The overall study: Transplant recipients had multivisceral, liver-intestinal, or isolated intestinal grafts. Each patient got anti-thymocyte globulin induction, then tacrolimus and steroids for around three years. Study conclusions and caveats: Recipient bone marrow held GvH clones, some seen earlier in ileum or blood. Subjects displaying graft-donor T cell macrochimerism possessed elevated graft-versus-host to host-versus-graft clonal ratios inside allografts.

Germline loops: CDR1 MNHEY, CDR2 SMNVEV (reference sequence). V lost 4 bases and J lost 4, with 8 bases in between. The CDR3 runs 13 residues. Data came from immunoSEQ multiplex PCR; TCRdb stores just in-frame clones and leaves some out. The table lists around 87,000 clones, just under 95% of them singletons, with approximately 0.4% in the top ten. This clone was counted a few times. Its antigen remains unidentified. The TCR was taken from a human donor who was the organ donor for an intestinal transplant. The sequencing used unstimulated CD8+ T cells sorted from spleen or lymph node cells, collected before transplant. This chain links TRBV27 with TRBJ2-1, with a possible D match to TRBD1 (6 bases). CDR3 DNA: TGTGCCAGCAGTTATGGACAGTACAATGAGCAGTTCTTC. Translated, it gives CASSYGQYNEQFF.